This T cell receptor beta chain was sequenced in a study of blood T cells in healthy people across ages. Study-wide results and limits: Any conclusive comparison of naive versus antigen-experienced cells was prevented by using unsorted PBMCs.

A second PCR of roughly 7 to 11 cycles used a sample-barcoded 5' primer and a J-beta primer mix. Every single cDNA molecule received a tag from a template-switch adaptor with 12 random nucleotides. MiXCR, run by TCRdb on the 5' RACE reads, gives a single entry per CDR3 protein. The repertoire holds about 640,000 distinct CDR3 sequences, with approximately 59% as singletons. As regards this clonotype: Its antigen is still unknown.

The authors drew around 11 milliliters of peripheral blood from each donor. The extraction recovered at least 5.5 micrograms of total RNA per sample. The CDR3 totals 13 residues. Germline CDR1 reads MNHNY; CDR2 reads SVGAGI (reference sequence). The ends were cut back, 2 bases at V and 6 bases at J, with 11 bases in the middle. The V call is TRBV6-6, the J call TRBJ2-7; D remains ambiguous. This receptor was taken from a man aged 55 to 70 in good health. The sequenced sample consisted of blood. The CDR3 region is CASSYRATPEQYF. CDR3 DNA sequence: TGTGCCAGCAGTTACCGCGCTACCCCCGAGCAGTACTTC.